This is a list of T cell receptor beta chains from one sample in a study of blood T cell repertoires in COVID-19. The table came from immunoSEQ multiplex PCR; TCRdb's copy has only in-frame clones and leaves some out. The sample records some 45,000 clones, over 75% being singletons. The sample comprised peripheral blood. The origin of the receptors is a woman aged 60-70 years with acute or convalescent COVID-19. The CDR3 runs from the conserved cysteine through the conserved F or W. Fields, in order: clone size, V gene, D gene, J gene, CDR3 protein, CDR3 DNA. D genes are given only for firm matches. Clone size is given for some rows only: seen once, a few or many times, or a class if the clone is expanded.

-	TRBV9	TRBD1	TRBJ1-1	CASSQGGNTEAFF	TGTGCCAGCAGCCAGGGGGGGAACACTGAAGCTTTCTTT
once	TRBV15	-	TRBJ1-1	CATSRDGQPNTEAFF	TGTGCCACCAGCAGAGATGGGCAGCCGAACACTGAAGCTTTCTTT
few	TRBV7-3	-	TRBJ1-2	CASSLEGGYGYTF	TGTGCCAGCAGCTTAGAGGGAGGCTATGGCTACACCTTC
-	TRBV4-1	-	TRBJ1-2	CASSQETGGYGYTF	TGCGCCAGCAGCCAAGAGACCGGGGGGTATGGCTACACCTTC
few	TRBV5-1	TRBD1	TRBJ2-2	CASSTGTGRTGELFF	TGCGCCAGCAGCACCGGGACAGGGAGAACCGGGGAGCTGTTTTTT
-	TRBV7-3	-	TRBJ2-7	CASSQGTVGGEQYF	TGTGCCAGCAGCCAAGGGACGGTGGGGGGCGAGCAGTACTTC
-	TRBV6-5	TRBD1	TRBJ1-2	CASSTGGSGYTF	TGTGCCAGCAGTACAGGGGGTAGTGGCTACACCTTC
-	TRBV19	-	TRBJ1-5	CASTRRGDYSNQPQHF	TGTGCCAGTACCCGGAGGGGGGACTATAGCAATCAGCCCCAGCATTTT
-	TRBV19	-	TRBJ1-2	CASSTYTGNYGYTF	TGTGCCAGTAGTACATACACAGGGAACTATGGCTACACCTTC
once	TRBV5-6	-	TRBJ1-1	CASSLGGSTEAFF	TGTGCCAGCAGCTTAGGAGGATCGACTGAAGCTTTCTTT
-	TRBV4-1	TRBD1	TRBJ1-2	CASSQDGQGAGGYGYTF	TGCGCCAGCAGCCAAGACGGACAGGGGGCCGGCGGCTATGGCTACACCTTC
-	TRBV27	-	TRBJ1-2	CASRRSQGGGYGYTF	TGTGCCAGCAGGCGGTCACAGGGAGGGGGCTATGGCTACACCTTC
once	TRBV20-1	-	TRBJ2-5	CSARRETQYF	TGCAGTGCTAGGCGAGAGACCCAGTACTTC
-	TRBV5-8	-	TRBJ2-3	CASSLNGDTQYF	TGTGCCAGCAGCCTCAACGGGGATACGCAGTATTTT
once	TRBV5-1	-	TRBJ1-2	CASSLDSRGYTF	TGCGCCAGCAGCTTGGACAGTCGTGGCTACACCTTC
-	TRBV3-1/TRBV3-2	-	TRBJ1-3	CASSQSGGLGNTIYF	TGTGCCAGCAGCCAGTCCGGGGGATTAGGAAACACCATATATTTT
-	TRBV7-2	TRBD1	TRBJ2-7	CASSSMTGAYEQYF	TGTGCCAGCAGCTCGATGACAGGGGCCTACGAGCAGTACTTC
-	TRBV2	-	TRBJ1-1	CATRGFSTEAFF	TGTGCCACTCGAGGGTTTTCCACTGAAGCTTTCTTT
-	TRBV3-1/TRBV3-2	-	TRBJ2-5	CASSFPGSTETQYF	TGTGCCAGCAGCTTCCCGGGTAGCACGGAGACCCAGTACTTC
-	TRBV27	TRBD2	TRBJ2-1	CASSSDLAGGWEQFF	TGTGCCAGCAGTTCCGACTTAGCGGGGGGTTGGGAGCAGTTCTTC
once	TRBV6-2/TRBV6-3	-	TRBJ1-6	CASSPTDNSPLHF	TGTGCCAGCAGCCCCACGGATAATTCACCCCTCCACTTT
-	TRBV10-2	-	TRBJ2-7	CASWDLSYEQYF	TGCGCCAGCTGGGACTTGTCCTACGAGCAGTACTTC
-	TRBV5-6	-	TRBJ2-3	CASSLGRRGTDTQYF	TGTGCCAGCAGCTTAGGACGGAGGGGCACAGATACGCAGTATTTT
-	TRBV10-3	TRBD1	TRBJ1-2	CAILGAGGAGYTF	TGTGCCATCCTTGGGGCAGGGGGAGCTGGCTACACCTTC
-	TRBV1	-	TRBJ1-2	CTSFNFRVGYGYTF	TGCACCAGTTTCAACTTCAGGGTTGGCTATGGCTACACCTTC
-	TRBV21-1	-	TRBJ1-6	CASSPQGEKGLSPLHF	TGTGCCAGCAGCCCTCAGGGGGAGAAAGGTCTATCACCCCTCCACTTT
-	TRBV30	TRBD1	TRBJ1-6	CAWSGGQGGPPLHF	TGTGCCTGGAGTGGGGGACAGGGAGGCCCACCCCTCCACTTT
few	TRBV2	-	TRBJ2-1	CASSDLASAYNEQFF	TGTGCCAGCAGTGATCTAGCGTCCGCCTACAATGAGCAGTTCTTC
-	TRBV27	-	TRBJ2-7	CASSPYEQYF	TGTGCCAGCAGTCCGTACGAGCAGTACTTC
-	TRBV15	-	TRBJ1-2	CATSRDRQVGGYTF	TGTGCCACCAGCAGAGATCGACAGGTCGGTGGCTACACCTTC
once	TRBV11-2	TRBD2	TRBJ2-7	CASSLVPGLAAYEQYF	TGTGCCAGCAGCTTAGTTCCAGGACTAGCAGCGTACGAGCAGTACTTC
-	TRBV20-1	-	TRBJ2-3	CSASPGDSADTQYF	TGCAGTGCTAGTCCCGGGGATTCGGCAGATACGCAGTATTTT
-	TRBV28	-	TRBJ1-1	CASSYQANTEAFF	TGTGCCAGCAGTTACCAGGCGAACACTGAAGCTTTCTTT
-	TRBV5-1	-	TRBJ1-1	CASSPGHSGSAGSEAFF	TGCGCCAGCAGCCCTGGACACAGCGGGAGCGCGGGTTCGGAAGCTTTCTTT
-	TRBV6-2/TRBV6-3	-	TRBJ1-5	CASSRPHGDGQPQHF	TGTGCCAGCAGCCGCCCACACGGGGATGGGCAGCCCCAGCATTTT
-	TRBV29-1	TRBD2	TRBJ2-1	CSVGGSGGSYNEQFF	TGCAGCGTTGGGGGCAGCGGGGGGTCCTACAATGAGCAGTTCTTC
-	TRBV19	-	TRBJ2-2	CASSTLDSTTGELFF	TGTGCCAGTAGTACTTTGGACAGCACCACCGGGGAGCTGTTTTTT
-	TRBV2	-	TRBJ2-3	CASSPRWGGPTDTQYF	TGTGCCAGCAGCCCGCGGTGGGGGGGGCCCACAGATACGCAGTATTTT
-	TRBV5-8	-	TRBJ1-2	CASSLGGLRAYGYTF	TGTGCCAGCAGCTTGGGTGGATTGAGGGCCTATGGCTACACCTTC
-	TRBV5-1	TRBD1	TRBJ1-1	CASSPGQGGSEAFF	TGCGCCAGCAGCCCGGGACAGGGTGGGAGTGAAGCTTTCTTT
medium-sized	TRBV12-5	-	TRBJ2-5	CASNSGGQPKTQYF	TGTGCTAGCAACAGCGGGGGACAGCCAAAGACCCAGTACTTC
-	TRBV30	TRBD1	TRBJ1-1	CAWGTGRLNTEAFF	TGTGCCTGGGGGACAGGGCGATTGAACACTGAAGCTTTCTTT
-	TRBV24-1	-	TRBJ2-4	CATSDSRGGKNIQYF	TGTGCCACCAGTGATTCAAGGGGAGGCAAAAACATTCAGTACTTC
-	TRBV30	TRBD1	TRBJ1-4	CAWSVVGTGGGRNEKLFF	TGTGCCTGGAGTGTTGTGGGGACAGGGGGAGGTAGAAATGAAAAACTGTTTTTT
-	TRBV9	-	TRBJ2-1	CASSQSSGDNEQFF	TGTGCCAGCAGCCAATCGTCAGGGGACAATGAGCAGTTCTTC
-	TRBV6-5	TRBD2	TRBJ2-1	CASNSGEGNNEQFF	TGTGCCAGCAACTCGGGGGAGGGCAACAATGAGCAGTTCTTC
-	TRBV7-3	-	TRBJ1-5	CASSSDRNQPQHF	TGTGCCAGCAGCTCAGACAGGAATCAGCCCCAGCATTTT
once	TRBV4-1	-	TRBJ2-7	CASSQGDWTGVDLSEQYF	TGCGCCAGCAGCCAAGGCGATTGGACCGGGGTGGATCTTTCCGAGCAGTACTTC
-	TRBV2	-	TRBJ2-7	CASSDRVYEQYF	TGTGCCAGCAGTGACAGGGTCTACGAGCAGTACTTC
once	TRBV5-1	TRBD1	TRBJ2-3	CASSLQGTDTQYF	TGCGCCAGCAGCTTACAGGGGACAGATACGCAGTATTTT
-	TRBV3-1/TRBV3-2	-	TRBJ1-3	CASSQDLRGFRNTIYF	TGTGCCAGCAGCCAAGATCTCAGAGGGTTTAGGAACACCATATATTTT
-	TRBV30	-	TRBJ1-4	CAWTSGRVEDEKLFF	TGTGCCTGGACCAGTGGCAGGGTAGAGGATGAAAAACTGTTTTTT
-	TRBV7-2	TRBD1	TRBJ2-7	CASSVTGFYEQYF	TGTGCCAGCAGCGTGACAGGGTTCTACGAGCAGTACTTC